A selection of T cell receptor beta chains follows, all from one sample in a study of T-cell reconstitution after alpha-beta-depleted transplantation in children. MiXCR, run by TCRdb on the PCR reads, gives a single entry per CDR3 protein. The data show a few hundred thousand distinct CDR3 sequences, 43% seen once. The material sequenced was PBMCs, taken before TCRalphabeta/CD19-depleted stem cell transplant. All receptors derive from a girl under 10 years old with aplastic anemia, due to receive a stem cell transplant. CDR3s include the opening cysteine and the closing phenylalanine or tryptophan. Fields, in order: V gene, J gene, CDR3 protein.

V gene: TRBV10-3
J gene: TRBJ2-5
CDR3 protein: CAISESGRKYQETQYF

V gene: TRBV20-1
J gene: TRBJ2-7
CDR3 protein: CSAGTAYEQYF

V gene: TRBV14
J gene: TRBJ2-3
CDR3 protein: CASSQALGFGGSTDTQYF

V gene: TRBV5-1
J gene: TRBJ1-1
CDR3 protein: CASSLGHNLLNTEAFF

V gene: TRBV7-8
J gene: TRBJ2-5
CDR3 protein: CASSLSRGGQETQYF

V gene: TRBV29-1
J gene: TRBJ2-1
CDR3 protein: CSVEGSGSSYNEQFF

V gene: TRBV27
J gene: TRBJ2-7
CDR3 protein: CASSPQRGGHEQYF

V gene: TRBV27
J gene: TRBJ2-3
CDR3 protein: CATQLAGGGADTQYF

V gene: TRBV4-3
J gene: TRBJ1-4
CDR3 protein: CASQDLVQVTNEKLFF

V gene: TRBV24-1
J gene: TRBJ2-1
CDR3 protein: CATSLAGGLYNEQFF

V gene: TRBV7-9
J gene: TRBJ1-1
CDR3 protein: CASSPREQGFF

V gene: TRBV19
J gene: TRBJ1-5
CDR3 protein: CASDSYSNQPQHF

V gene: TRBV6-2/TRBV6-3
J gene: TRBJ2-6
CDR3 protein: CASSYRQVDSGANVLTF

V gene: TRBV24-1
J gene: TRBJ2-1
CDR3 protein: CATSDSGSRGNEQFF

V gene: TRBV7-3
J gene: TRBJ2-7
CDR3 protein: CASSARGDGTGGWYEQYF

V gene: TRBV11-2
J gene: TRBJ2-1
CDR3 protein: CASSWGVRKYNEQFF

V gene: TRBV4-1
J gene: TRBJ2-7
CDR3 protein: CASSQPPGSGEQYF

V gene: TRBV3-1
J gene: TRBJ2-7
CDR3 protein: CASSQAPDSRYEQYF

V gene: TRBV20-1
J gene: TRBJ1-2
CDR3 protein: CSARVYGYTF

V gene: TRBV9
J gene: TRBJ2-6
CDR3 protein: CASTSFGGSSGANVLTF

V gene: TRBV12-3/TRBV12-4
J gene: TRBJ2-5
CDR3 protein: CASSRTSGEETQYF

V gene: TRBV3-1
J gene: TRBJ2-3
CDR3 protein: CASSQGNADTQYF

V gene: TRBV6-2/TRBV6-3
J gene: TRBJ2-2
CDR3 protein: CASSYAGQSSANTGELFF

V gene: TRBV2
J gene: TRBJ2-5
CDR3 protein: CASSRGGVWTSGLRKDTQYF

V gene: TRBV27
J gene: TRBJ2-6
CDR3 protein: CASSRQGGGANVLTF

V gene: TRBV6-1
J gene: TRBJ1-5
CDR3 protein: CASRAVYSNQPQHF

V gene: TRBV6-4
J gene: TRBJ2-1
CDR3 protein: CASSENGGLEQFF

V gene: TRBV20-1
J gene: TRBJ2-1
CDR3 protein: CSAATVSSYNEQFF

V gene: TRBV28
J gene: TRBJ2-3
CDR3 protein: CASSFSAGVSTDTQYF

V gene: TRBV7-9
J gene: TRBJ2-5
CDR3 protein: CASSLLHQGETQYF

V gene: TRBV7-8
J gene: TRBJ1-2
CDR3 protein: CASSSNGGEGYTF

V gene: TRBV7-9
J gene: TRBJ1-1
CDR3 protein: CASSPGMGANTEAFF

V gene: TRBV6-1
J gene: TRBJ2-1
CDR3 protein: CASSEGAIAASYNEQFF

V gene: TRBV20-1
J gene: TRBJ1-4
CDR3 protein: CSARDADAGYEKLFF

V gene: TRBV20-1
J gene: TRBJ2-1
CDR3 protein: CSAKKAIPQGSYNEQFF

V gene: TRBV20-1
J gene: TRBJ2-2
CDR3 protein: CSARKPGQKNTGELFF

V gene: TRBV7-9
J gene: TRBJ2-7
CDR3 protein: CASSLEPKQYF

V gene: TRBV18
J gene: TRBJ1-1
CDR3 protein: CASSPGTLGGPEAFF

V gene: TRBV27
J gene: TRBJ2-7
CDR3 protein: CASSWVLGLKLGEQYF

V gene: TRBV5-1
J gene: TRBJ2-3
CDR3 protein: CASSVQDPGDTQYF